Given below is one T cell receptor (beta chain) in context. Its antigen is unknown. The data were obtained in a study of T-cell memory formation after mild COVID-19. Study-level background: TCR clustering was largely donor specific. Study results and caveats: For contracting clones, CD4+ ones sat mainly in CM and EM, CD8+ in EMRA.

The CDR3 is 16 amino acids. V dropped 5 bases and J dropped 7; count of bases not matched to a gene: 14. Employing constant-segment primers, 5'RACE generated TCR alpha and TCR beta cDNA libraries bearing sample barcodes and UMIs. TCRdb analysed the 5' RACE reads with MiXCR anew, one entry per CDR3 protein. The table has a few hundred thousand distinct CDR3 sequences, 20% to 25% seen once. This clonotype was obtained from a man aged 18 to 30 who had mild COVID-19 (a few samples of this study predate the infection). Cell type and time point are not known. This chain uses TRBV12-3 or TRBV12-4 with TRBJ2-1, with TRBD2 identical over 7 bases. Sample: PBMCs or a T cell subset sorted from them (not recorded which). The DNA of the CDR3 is TGTGCCAGCAGTCGGTTCCTCCCTAGCGGCTATAATGAGCAGTTCTTC. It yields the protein CASSRFLPSGYNEQFF.